This TCR beta chain was identified in a study of tumor-infiltrating lymphocytes in primary liver carcinoma. Study conclusions and caveats: Tumor-adjacent and tumor-blood pairs shared a smaller degree of overlap than tumor region pairs. The study found a significantly higher top-250-clone fraction in tumors than in blood (p = 0.039).

V gave up 6 bases and J gave up 5 bases, with 16 bases separating them. Germline-derived CDR1 and CDR2 are SGHNT and YYREEE (reference sequence). The CDR3 covers 14 residues. This clonotype was seen ten or more times. Its antigen is unknown. Between roughly 20 and 32 mg of unsorted bulk tissue served as the source from which RNA and DNA were co-extracted. Using a constant-region primer together with ProtoScript II reverse transcriptase, TCR beta cDNA was made from about 500 ng of total RNA. Sequencing libraries for TCR beta derived from three nested multiplex PCR rounds that used slightly modified ARM-PCR. Forward primers for TRBV1-TRBV30 and a C-beta reverse primer served the first two PCR rounds, at approximately 10 cycles each. One entry per CDR3 protein, called by TCRdb with MiXCR from the multiplex PCR reads. Of fewer than 150,000 distinct CDR3 sequences listed, roughly three fifths are singletons.

The receptor comes from a woman aged 55-69 years with primary liver carcinoma and hepatitis B virus infection. V usage is TRBV5-4 and J usage is TRBJ2-3; TRBD2 might be the D (6 bases). Material for sequencing was liver tumor tissue from sampling region 1. Subset of the sample: tumor region T1, superior pole. The CDR3, as DNA: TGTGCCAGCACCGTGGAGGGCGGTCAAGATACGCAGTATTTT. Its translation: CASTVEGGQDTQYF.